A selection of T cell receptor beta chains follows, all from one sample in a study of blood T cell repertoires in COVID-19. The repertoire was sequenced with immunoSEQ multiplex PCR; TCRdb's copy has only in-frame clones and lacks some. Of approximately 110,000 clones in the sample, approximately 80% were seen once. Sequences were obtained from peripheral blood. The receptors derive from a woman aged 70 to 79 with acute or convalescent COVID-19. CDR3s leave out the opening cysteine and the closing phenylalanine or tryptophan.

V,length,CDR3
TRBV6-2/TRBV6-3,9,ASSVRETQY
TRBV9,13,ASSAPGLAGNEQF
TRBV5-4,12,ASSRAGVADTQY
TRBV7-9,12,ASSLGGTGQPQH
TRBV7-7,11,ASSPGTSDEQY
TRBV5-5,11,ASSRLAGETQY
TRBV7-9,12,ASSLAGTLNEQF
TRBV5-1,14,ASSLDSSLAKNIQY
TRBV18,12,ASSPGTLNYGYT
TRBV5-4,12,ASSLGQKNYGYT
TRBV19,12,ASSANSAYNEQF
TRBV28,14,ASSPPGASLGYEQY
TRBV7-3,13,ASSHRAGGDYEQY
TRBV6-2/TRBV6-3,12,ASTPAGAYNEQF
TRBV7-2,13,ASSPSGIPYNEQF
TRBV4-1,14,ASSPLAGGPQREQY
TRBV6-5,11,ASSSDSSYEQY
TRBV6-5,13,ASSVAGASYNEQF
TRBV6-2/TRBV6-3,18,ASSQEAWGVSGTSGNTQY
TRBV19,13,ASSIIASTHEKLF
TRBV7-8,12,ASSKLGNTGELF
TRBV5-5,12,ASSDRAMAGGYT
TRBV2,10,ASNGQGNGYT
TRBV3-1/TRBV3-2,12,ASSQDLQAYGYT
TRBV4-3,11,ASSPGQGREQY
TRBV19,12,ASGRDRGNSPLH
TRBV2,12,ASTPGLAGNEQF
TRBV28,14,ASSAHSGTAFYGYT
TRBV4-1,14,ASSQGWGQGRAEAF
TRBV5-1,15,ASSLDSGTSGYNEQF
TRBV28,13,ASSLLAGHGNEQF
TRBV14,13,ASKADSVTSTPLH
TRBV6-5,14,ASSYSSGLANYGYT
TRBV6-4,17,ASSDPGLVSGKYQETQY
TRBV2,10,ASVRVGYGYT
TRBV25-1,11,ASSEPGEIGYT
TRBV7-2,12,ASRGGGLHQPQH
TRBV2,14,ASSLASRGRLNEQF
TRBV5-1,13,ASSPDRASGNTIY
TRBV4-1,14,ASSQAPHMPQETQY
TRBV11-3,12,ASSGGTSYNEQF
TRBV4-1,16,ASSRFMVPGPYTDTQY
TRBV7-2,11,ASSLGQVYEQY
TRBV9,13,ASSAGLADTGELF
TRBV3-1/TRBV3-2,12,ASSQDLSIETQY
TRBV6-5,13,ASTLGGGGPGELF
TRBV10-3,12,AISESSGSYGYT
TRBV7-6,14,ASSHQVAGARETQY
TRBV7-9,13,ASTEGGAENSPLH
TRBV7-9,13,ASSYPGQGRYEQY
TRBV9,12,ASSPRGNGNTIY
TRBV27,12,ASSLYRRGNEQY